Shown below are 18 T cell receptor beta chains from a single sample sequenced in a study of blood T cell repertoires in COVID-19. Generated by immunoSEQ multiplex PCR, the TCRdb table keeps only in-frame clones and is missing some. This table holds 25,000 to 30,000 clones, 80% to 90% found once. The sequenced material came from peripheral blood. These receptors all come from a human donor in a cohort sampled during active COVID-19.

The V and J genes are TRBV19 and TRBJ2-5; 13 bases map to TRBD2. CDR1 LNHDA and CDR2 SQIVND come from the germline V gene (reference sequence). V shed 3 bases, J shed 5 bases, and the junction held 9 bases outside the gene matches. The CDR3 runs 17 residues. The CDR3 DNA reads TGTGCCAGTAGTATGTTGACTAGCGGGGGGCGTCGGGAGACCCAGTACTTC. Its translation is CASSMLTSGGRRETQYF.

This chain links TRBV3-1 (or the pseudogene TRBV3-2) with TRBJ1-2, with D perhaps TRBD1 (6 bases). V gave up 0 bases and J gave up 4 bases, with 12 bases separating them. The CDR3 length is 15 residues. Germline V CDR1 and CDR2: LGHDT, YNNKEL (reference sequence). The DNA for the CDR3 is TGTGCCAGCAGCCAAGATTCCGCAGGGGCCTATGGCTACACCTTC. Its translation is CASSQDSAGAYGYTF.

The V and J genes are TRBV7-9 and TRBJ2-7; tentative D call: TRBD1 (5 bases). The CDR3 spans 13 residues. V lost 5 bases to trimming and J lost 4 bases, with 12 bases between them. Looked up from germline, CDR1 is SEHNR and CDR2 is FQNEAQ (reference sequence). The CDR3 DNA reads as TGTGCCAGCAGCCCCGTTGCAGGGTACGAGCAGTACTTC. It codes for CASSPVAGYEQYF.

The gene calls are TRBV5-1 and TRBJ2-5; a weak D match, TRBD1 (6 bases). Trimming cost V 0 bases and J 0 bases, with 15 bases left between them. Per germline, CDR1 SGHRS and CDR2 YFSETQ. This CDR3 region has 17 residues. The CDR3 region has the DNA TGCGCCAGCAGCTTGGACGTTCAGGGGTCGTACCAAGAGACCCAGTACTTC. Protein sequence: CASSLDVQGSYQETQYF.

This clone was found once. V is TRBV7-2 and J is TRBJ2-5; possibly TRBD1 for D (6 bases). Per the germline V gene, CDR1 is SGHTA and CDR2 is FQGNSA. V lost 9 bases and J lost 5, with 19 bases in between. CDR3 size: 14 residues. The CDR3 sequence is CASTTQGGSETQYF. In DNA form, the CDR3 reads TGTGCCAGTACGACCCAAGGGGGAAGTGAGACCCAGTACTTC.

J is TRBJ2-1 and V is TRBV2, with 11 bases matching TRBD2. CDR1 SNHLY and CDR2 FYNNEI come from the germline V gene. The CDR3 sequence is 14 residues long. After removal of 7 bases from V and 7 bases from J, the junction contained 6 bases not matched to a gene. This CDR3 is CASISSGGWNEQFF. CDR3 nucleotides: TGTGCCAGCATATCTAGCGGGGGGTGGAATGAGCAGTTCTTC.

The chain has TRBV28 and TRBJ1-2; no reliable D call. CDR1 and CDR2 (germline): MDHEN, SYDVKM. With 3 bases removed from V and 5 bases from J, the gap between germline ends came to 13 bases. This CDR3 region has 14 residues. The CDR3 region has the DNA TGTGCCAGCAGTTTGGATCCTGACACGTATGGCTACACCTTC. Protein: CASSLDPDTYGYTF.

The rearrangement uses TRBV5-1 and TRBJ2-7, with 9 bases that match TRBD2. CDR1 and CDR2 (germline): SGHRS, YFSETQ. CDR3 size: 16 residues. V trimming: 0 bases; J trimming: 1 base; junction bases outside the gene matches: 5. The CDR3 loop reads CASSLGWTSVSYEQYF. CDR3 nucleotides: TGCGCCAGCAGCTTGGGGTGGACTAGCGTTTCCTACGAGCAGTACTTC.

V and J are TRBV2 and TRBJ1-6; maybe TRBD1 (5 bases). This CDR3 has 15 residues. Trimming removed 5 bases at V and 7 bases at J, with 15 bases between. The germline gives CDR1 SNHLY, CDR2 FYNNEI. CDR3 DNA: TGTGCCAGCAGTACCGGGGGAGGGGTGAATTCACCCCTCCACTTT. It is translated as CASSTGGGVNSPLHF.

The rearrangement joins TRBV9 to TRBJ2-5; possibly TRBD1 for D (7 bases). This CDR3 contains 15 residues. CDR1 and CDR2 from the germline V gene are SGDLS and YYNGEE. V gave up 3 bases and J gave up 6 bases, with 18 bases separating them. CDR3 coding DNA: TGTGCCAGCAGCGAGCGCGGGGACAGAGTGAAGACCCAGTACTTC. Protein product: CASSERGDRVKTQYF.

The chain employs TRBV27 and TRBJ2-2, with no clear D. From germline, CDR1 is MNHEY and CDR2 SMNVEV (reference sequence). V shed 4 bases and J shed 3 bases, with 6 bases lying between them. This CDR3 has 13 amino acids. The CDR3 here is CASSSSDTGELFF. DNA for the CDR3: TGTGCCAGCAGTTCCTCTGACACCGGGGAGCTGTTTTTT.

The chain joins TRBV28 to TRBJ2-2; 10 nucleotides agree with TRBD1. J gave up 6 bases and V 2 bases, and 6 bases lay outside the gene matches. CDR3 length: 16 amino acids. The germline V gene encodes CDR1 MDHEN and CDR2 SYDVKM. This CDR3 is CASSLLGQGFPGELFF. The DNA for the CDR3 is TGTGCCAGCAGTTTACTGGGACAGGGGTTTCCCGGGGAGCTGTTTTTT.

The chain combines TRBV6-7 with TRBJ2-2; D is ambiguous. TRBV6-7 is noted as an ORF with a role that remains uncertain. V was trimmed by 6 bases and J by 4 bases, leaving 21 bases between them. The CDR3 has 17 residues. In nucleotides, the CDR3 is TGTGCCAGCAGCCTACTCCCCCTGCTCGATGGCACCGGGGAGCTGTTTTTT. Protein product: CASSLLPLLDGTGELFF.

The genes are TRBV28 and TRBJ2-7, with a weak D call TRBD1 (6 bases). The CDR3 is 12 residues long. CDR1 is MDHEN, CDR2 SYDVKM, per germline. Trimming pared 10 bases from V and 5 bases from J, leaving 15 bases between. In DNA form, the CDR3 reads TGTGCCACCAGAACAGGGTTCCACGAGCAGTACTTC. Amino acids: CATRTGFHEQYF.

CDR3 sequence: CASSRDFGSPLHF. The CDR3 bases are TGTGCCAGCAGTCGGGACTTTGGTTCACCCCTCCACTTT. The chain uses TRBV12-3 or TRBV12-4 and TRBJ1-6; TRBD1 is a possible D gene (5 bases). V was shortened by 5 bases and J by 9 bases, with 11 bases between the two germline ends. The CDR3 contains 13 residues.

The CDR3 protein is CASSLADRELISDEQYF. CDR3 in DNA: TGTGCCAGCAGCTTAGCAGACAGGGAGTTAATCTCTGACGAGCAGTACTTC. The gene calls are TRBV7-6 and TRBJ2-7; 7 nucleotides align to TRBD1. The CDR3 runs 17 residues. Unmatched junction bases numbered 13, after V lost 0 bases and J lost 5 bases. Per germline, CDR1 SGHVS and CDR2 FNYEAQ.

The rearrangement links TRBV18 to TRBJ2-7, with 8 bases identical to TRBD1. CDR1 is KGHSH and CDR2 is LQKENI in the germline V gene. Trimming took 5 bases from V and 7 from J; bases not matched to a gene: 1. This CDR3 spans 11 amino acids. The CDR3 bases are TGTGCCAGCTCAACAGGGGGTGAGCAGTACTTC. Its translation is CASSTGGEQYF.

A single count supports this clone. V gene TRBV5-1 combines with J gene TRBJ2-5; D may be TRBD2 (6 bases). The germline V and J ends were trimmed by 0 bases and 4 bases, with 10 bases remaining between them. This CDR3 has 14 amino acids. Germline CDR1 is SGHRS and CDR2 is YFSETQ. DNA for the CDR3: TGCGCCAGCAGCTTGGACGCGGGGCGAGAGACCCAGTACTTC. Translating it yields CASSLDAGRETQYF.